This T cell receptor (beta chain) was captured in a study of technical replicates of blood from several donors. J was trimmed by 4 bases and V by 2 bases; bases with no gene match: 5. This CDR3 comprises 15 residues. Germline CDR1 SGHTA, CDR2 FQGTGA. TCRdb's table, derived via immunoSEQ multiplex PCR, lists solely in-frame clones and lacks some. The sample contains about 76,000 clones, around 86% of which appear only once. This sequence was found in a human donor in good health. Some clones in this sample may be carry-over from other donors' samples. Sequencing was done on a sample of PBMCs. This rearrangement joins TRBV7-3 to TRBJ2-1; TRBD1 agrees at 7 bases. The CDR3 protein is CASSLEAGGYNEQFF. In DNA, the CDR3 is TGTGCCAGCAGCTTAGAGGCAGGGGGTTACAATGAGCAGTTCTTC.